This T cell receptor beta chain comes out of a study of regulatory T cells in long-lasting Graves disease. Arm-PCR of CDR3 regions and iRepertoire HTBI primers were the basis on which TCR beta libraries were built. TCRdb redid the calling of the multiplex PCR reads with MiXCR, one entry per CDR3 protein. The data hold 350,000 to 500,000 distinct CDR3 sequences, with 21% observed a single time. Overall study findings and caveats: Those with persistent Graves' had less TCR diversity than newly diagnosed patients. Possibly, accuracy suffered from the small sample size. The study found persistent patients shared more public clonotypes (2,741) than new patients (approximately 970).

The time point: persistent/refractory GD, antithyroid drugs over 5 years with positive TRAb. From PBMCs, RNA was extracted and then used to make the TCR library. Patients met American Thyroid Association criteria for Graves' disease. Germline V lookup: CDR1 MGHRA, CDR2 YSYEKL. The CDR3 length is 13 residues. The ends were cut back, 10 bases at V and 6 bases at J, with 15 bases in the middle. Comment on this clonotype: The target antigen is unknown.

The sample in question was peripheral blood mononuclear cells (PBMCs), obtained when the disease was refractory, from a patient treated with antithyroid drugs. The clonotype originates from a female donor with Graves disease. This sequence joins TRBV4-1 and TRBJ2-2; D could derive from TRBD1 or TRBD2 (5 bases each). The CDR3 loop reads CATYSGRAGELFF. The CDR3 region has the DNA TGCGCCACCTACTCGGGGCGGGCCGGGGAGCTGTTTTTT.